This T cell receptor (beta chain) was recovered during a study of shared clonotypes between healthy human individuals. On the study more broadly: The donor group consisted of two women and a few men, aged 18 to 49.

On ten immunoSEQ deep assay plates, unsorted PBMC DNA was sequenced. The repertoire was sequenced with immunoSEQ multiplex PCR; TCRdb's copy has only in-frame clones and lacks some. The sample has around 500,000 clones, about 72% seen once. A few counts support this clone. V was cut by 2 bases and J by 3 bases, with 11 bases left in between. The germline V gene has CDR1 GTSNPN and CDR2 SVGIG (reference sequence). The CDR3 runs 13 residues. This clonotype was sampled from a woman between 35 and 50 years old in good health. Some clones in this sample may be carry-over from other donors' samples. Sequencing input: PBMCs. The chain is built from TRBV30 and TRBJ2-7, with TRBD1 as a possible D gene (5 bases). CDR3 in DNA: TGTGCCTGGAGTCTGGACATGAGCTACGAGCAGTACTTC. The encoded protein is CAWSLDMSYEQYF.